The T cell receptor beta chain described here comes from a study of cytomegalovirus exposure and HLA in healthy donors. This table comes from immunoSEQ multiplex PCR, and its TCRdb copy is limited to in-frame clones, with some not included. The sample has approximately 150,000 clones, roughly 91% seen once. The CDR3 has 15 residues. Per germline, CDR1 LNHNV and CDR2 YYDKDF (reference sequence). Trimming removed 0 bases from V and 6 bases from J, with 12 bases in between. The specimen was PBMCs. This clonotype was obtained from a woman between 18 and 29 years old in good health and CMV-seropositive. The V and J genes are TRBV15 and TRBJ2-1; no clear D. The CDR3 sequence is CATSRDLFPPNEQFF. CDR3 DNA sequence: TGTGCCACCAGCAGAGACCTGTTCCCCCCCAATGAGCAGTTCTTC.